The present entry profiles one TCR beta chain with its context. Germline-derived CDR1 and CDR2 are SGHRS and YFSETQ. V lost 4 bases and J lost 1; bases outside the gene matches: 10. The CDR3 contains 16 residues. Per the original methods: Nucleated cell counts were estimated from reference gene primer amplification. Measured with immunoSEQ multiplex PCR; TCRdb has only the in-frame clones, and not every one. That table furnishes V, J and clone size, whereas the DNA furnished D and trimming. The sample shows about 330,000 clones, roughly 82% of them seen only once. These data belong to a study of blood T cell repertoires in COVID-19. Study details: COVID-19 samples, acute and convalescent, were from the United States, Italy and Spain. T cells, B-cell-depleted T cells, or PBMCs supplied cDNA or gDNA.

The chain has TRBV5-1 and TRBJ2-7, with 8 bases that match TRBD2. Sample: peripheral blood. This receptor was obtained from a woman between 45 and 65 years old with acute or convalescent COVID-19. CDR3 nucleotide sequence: TGCGCCAGCAGCGTTGGTTCCGGGAGGGGGTCCTACGAGCAGTACTTC. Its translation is CASSVGSGRGSYEQYF.